The 28 T cell receptor beta chains given below trace back to one sample, sequenced in a study of blood T cell repertoires in COVID-19. The assay was immunoSEQ multiplex PCR, and TCRdb's table has in-frame clones only and misses some. This table has about 300,000 clones, 70% to 90% appearing once. The sequencing sample was made of PBMCs or T cells enriched from blood (not recorded which). The receptors come from a man younger than 40 who had recovered from COVID-19.

The V gene is TRBV24-1, the J gene TRBJ2-5; no clear D. Germline assignment: CDR1 KGHDR and CDR2 SFDVKD. The germline V and J ends were trimmed by 0 bases and 2 bases, with 12 bases remaining between them. This CDR3 spans 16 amino acids. The CDR3 here is CATSDLVLAVQETQYF. The DNA for the CDR3 is TGTGCCACCAGTGATTTGGTCTTGGCGGTTCAAGAGACCCAGTACTTC.

The genes are TRBV5-6 and TRBJ2-3; D is uncertain. CDR3 length: 15 amino acids. CDR1 and CDR2 from the germline V gene are SGHDT and YYEEEE. Trimming left V 2 bases short and J 0 bases short, with 10 bases between. CDR3 region: CASSFSLLSTDTQYF. CDR3 DNA sequence: TGTGCCAGCAGCTTTAGTCTCCTTAGCACAGATACGCAGTATTTT.

V and J are TRBV7-6 and TRBJ2-3; 8 nucleotides align to TRBD2. The V gene end was trimmed by 5 bases and the J gene end by 4 bases; junction bases not matched to a gene: 14. This CDR3 spans 17 amino acids. Germline assignment: CDR1 SGHVS and CDR2 FNYEAQ. CDR3 residues: CASSHPTIGGGSDTQYF. The CDR3 nucleotides are TGTGCCAGCAGCCACCCAACCATCGGGGGGGGTTCAGATACGCAGTATTTT.

The chain has TRBV2 and TRBJ2-1; TRBD2 matches 8 bases. Losses at the gene ends were 1 base for V and 2 bases for J; bases not matched to a gene: 4. CDR3 length: 16 amino acids. Per germline, CDR1 SNHLY and CDR2 FYNNEI. In DNA, the CDR3 is TGTGCCAGCAGTGAAGAGGGGCGGGGGGCCTACAATGAGCAGTTCTTC. This sequence encodes CASSEEGRGAYNEQFF.

This sequence joins TRBV9 and TRBJ2-3, with 8 bases fitting TRBD1. Germline V gives CDR1 SGDLS, CDR2 YYNGEE. With 3 bases clipped from V and 1 base from J, the junction kept 4 bases outside the gene matches. CDR3 length: 15 amino acids. The CDR3 sequence: CASSAPGQGTDTQYF. CDR3 bases: TGTGCCAGCAGCGCACCGGGACAGGGCACAGATACGCAGTATTTT.

The V gene is TRBV24-1, the J gene TRBJ2-1; 8 bases agree with TRBD2. The CDR3 extends over 13 amino acids. V shed 5 bases, J shed 10 bases, and the junction held 6 bases outside the gene matches. Germline V CDR1 and CDR2: KGHDR, SFDVKD. CDR3 amino acids: CATSAAGGLEQFF. CDR3 DNA: TGTGCCACCAGTGCTGCGGGGGGATTAGAGCAGTTCTTC.

This rearrangement joins TRBV12-3 or TRBV12-4 to TRBJ1-2, with unresolved D. This CDR3 has 13 amino acids. Trimming removed 4 bases at V and 0 bases at J, with 6 bases between. CDR3 sequence (DNA): TGTGCCAGCAGTTACGGGACTAACTATGGCTACACCTTC. Translating it yields CASSYGTNYGYTF.

The J gene is TRBJ2-2, the V gene TRBV12-5; 9 positions match TRBD1. Germline assignment: CDR1 LGHNT and CDR2 FRNRAP. J gave up 1 base and V 7 bases, and 4 bases lay outside the gene matches. CDR3 length equals 15 residues. The DNA of the CDR3 is TGTGCTAGTGCCAAGGACAGGGGGAACACCGGGGAGCTGTTTTTT. Translating it yields CASAKDRGNTGELFF.

The V call is TRBV5-4, the J call TRBJ2-7, with D possibly TRBD1 on 6 matching bases. Trimming stripped 1 base from V and 1 base from J, with 15 bases between. This CDR3 is built from 16 residues. Germline CDR1 is SGHNT and CDR2 is YYREEE (reference sequence). The CDR3 nucleotides read TGTGCCAGCAGCTTGTTGATGACAGGAGAATCCTACGAGCAGTACTTC. Translation: CASSLLMTGESYEQYF.

V gene TRBV14 combines with J gene TRBJ2-1; maybe TRBD2 (6 bases). This CDR3 comprises 14 residues. Germline assignment: CDR1 SGHDN and CDR2 FVKESK. Trimming cost V 6 bases and J 4 bases, with 13 bases left between them. The CDR3 region is CASRQRGGYNEQFF. The CDR3 DNA is TGTGCCAGCAGGCAACGTGGGGGGTACAATGAGCAGTTCTTC.

This clone was counted once. The chain carries TRBV9 and TRBJ2-5, with 9 bases identical to TRBD2. This CDR3 region has 17 residues. Germline CDR1 is SGDLS and CDR2 is YYNGEE. The V gene end was trimmed by 0 bases and the J gene end by 2 bases; junction bases not matched to a gene: 8. The CDR3 is CASSVGVFSGGQETQYF. The CDR3 nucleotides are TGTGCCAGCAGCGTAGGGGTGTTTAGCGGGGGACAAGAGACCCAGTACTTC.

This chain joins TRBV4-1 and TRBJ1-1, with D hard to call. Germline V lookup: CDR1 MGHRA, CDR2 YSYEKL. Between the trimmed V and J ends, which lost 6 bases and 1 base, there was a span of 9 bases. The CDR3 loop spans 13 amino acids. The CDR3, as DNA: TGCGCCAGCAGACAAATCGGGAACACTGAAGCTTTCTTT. Translated: CASRQIGNTEAFF.

The V gene is TRBV25-1, the J gene TRBJ1-3; a weak D match, TRBD1 (5 bases). Trimming cost V 5 bases and J 0 bases, with 20 bases left between them. The CDR3 runs 18 residues. Germline CDR1 MGHDK, CDR2 SYGVNS. For the CDR3, the DNA is TGTGCCAGCAGTCCGAAAAGGGGCACTTCACGCTCTGGAAACACCATATATTTT. The encoded protein is CASSPKRGTSRSGNTIYF. Filled out from reference TRBV25-1 and TRBJ1-3, the complete variable domain reads EADIYQTPRYLVIGTGKKITLECSQTMGHDKMYWYQQDPGMELHLIHYSYGVNSTEKGDLSSESTVSRIRTEHFPLTLESARPSHTSQYLCASSPKRGTSRSGNTIYFGEGSWLTVV.

The rearrangement uses TRBV19 and TRBJ1-1; 7 nucleotides line up with TRBD1. This CDR3 comprises 19 residues. Per the germline V gene, CDR1 is LNHDA and CDR2 is SQIVND (reference sequence). The ends lost 3 bases at V and 4 bases at J; junction bases unmatched: 20. The CDR3 DNA is TGTGCCAGTAGTATGTATGGGGTCAGAGGGGGCAGGTTCGGCACTGAAGCTTTCTTT. Its translation: CASSMYGVRGGRFGTEAFF.

V and J are TRBV30 and TRBJ2-2; 7 bases align to TRBD1. Unmatched junction bases numbered 7, after V lost 3 bases and J lost 3 bases. The CDR3 length is 15 residues. The germline V gene has CDR1 GTSNPN and CDR2 SVGIG (reference sequence). The CDR3 sequence: CAWRQTGSDTGELFF. The DNA of the CDR3 is TGTGCCTGGAGGCAGACAGGGAGCGACACCGGGGAGCTGTTTTTT. The whole variable domain, filled in from reference TRBV30 and TRBJ2-2, reads SQTIHQWPATLVQPVGSPLSLECTVEGTSNPNLYWYRQAAGRGLQLLFYSVGIGQISSEVPQNLSASRPQDRQFILSSKKLLLSDSGFYLCAWRQTGSDTGELFFGEGSRLTVL.

The gene calls are TRBV27 and TRBJ1-2; D is possibly TRBD1 (5 bases). CDR1 MNHEY and CDR2 SMNVEV come from the germline V gene (reference sequence). Trimming took off 2 bases at V and 2 bases at J, with 12 bases between the two ends. The CDR3 runs to 15 residues. CDR3 sequence (DNA): TGTGCCAGCAGTTTAAAGGTGCCAGGGAACTATGGCTACACCTTC. Protein sequence: CASSLKVPGNYGYTF.

The chain recombines TRBV18 with TRBJ1-6, with a possible D match to TRBD1 (6 bases). Looked up from germline, CDR1 is KGHSH and CDR2 is LQKENI. The V end lost 5 bases, the J end lost 7 bases, and 12 bases lay between the germline ends. The CDR3 has 14 residues. The CDR3 DNA follows: TGTGCCAGCTCAACAGCGGGGGGCAATTCACCCCTCCACTTT. Protein sequence: CASSTAGGNSPLHF.

This clone has only one observation. The chain carries TRBV5-1 and TRBJ1-2; D not resolved. Germline CDR1 is SGHRS and CDR2 is YFSETQ. This CDR3 comprises 11 residues. V lost 8 bases, J lost 4 bases, and 9 bases lay in between. The CDR3 protein is CASTEGYGYTF. CDR3 sequence (DNA): TGCGCCAGTACGGAGGGCTATGGCTACACCTTC.

The V call is TRBV2, the J call TRBJ1-1; 7 bases align to TRBD1. CDR3 length: 14 amino acids. In germline, CDR1 is SNHLY, CDR2 FYNNEI. The V gene end was trimmed by 7 bases and the J gene end by 0 bases; junction bases not matched to a gene: 5. CDR3 sequence: CASTMGQLNTEAFF. Written as DNA, the CDR3 is TGTGCCAGCACTATGGGACAGCTGAACACTGAAGCTTTCTTT.

This chain joins TRBV12-3 or TRBV12-4 and TRBJ1-1, with D hard to call. This CDR3 has 13 residues. V gave up 3 bases and J gave up 5 bases, with 10 bases separating them. The CDR3 spells CASSFVLQTEAFF. CDR3 in DNA: TGTGCCAGCAGTTTTGTACTACAAACTGAAGCTTTCTTT.

The chain carries TRBV9 and TRBJ2-3; 8 bases agree with TRBD2. The CDR3 covers 18 residues. J gave up 4 bases and V 1 base, and 14 bases lay outside the gene matches. Germline CDR1 is SGDLS and CDR2 is YYNGEE. As DNA, the CDR3 is TGTGCCAGCAGCGTAATGGCGGGGGGCCGGTCGCGGGCAGATACGCAGTATTTT. Translated: CASSVMAGGRSRADTQYF.

The chain uses TRBV5-5 and TRBJ2-5; maybe TRBD1 (6 bases). Germline V CDR1 and CDR2: SGHKS, YYEKEE (reference sequence). Trimming left V 2 bases short and J 2 bases short, with 13 bases between. CDR3 length equals 15 residues. The CDR3, as DNA: TGTGCCAGCAGCTTTGAAGCGACAGGACAAGAGACCCAGTACTTC. Its protein is CASSFEATGQETQYF.

The gene calls are TRBV3-1 (or the pseudogene TRBV3-2) and TRBJ1-1; no definite D call. The CDR3 is made up of 12 amino acids. The V gene lost 5 bases and the J gene lost 8 bases, with 12 bases spanning the gap. Germline V gives CDR1 LGHDT, CDR2 YNNKEL (reference sequence). The CDR3 coding sequence is TGTGCCAGCAGCTTTTTTAATCGGGAAGCTTTCTTT. It translates to CASSFFNREAFF.

V and J are TRBV1 and TRBJ1-2. TRBV1 is a pseudogene. The CDR3 is 16 amino acids. As DNA, the CDR3 is TGCACCAGCAGCCAAGCTAGCGGCAGGATTTGCTATGGCTACACCTTC. Translating it yields CTSSQASGRICYGYTF.

The V call is TRBV7-9, the J call TRBJ1-3; D remains ambiguous. From germline, CDR1 is SEHNR and CDR2 FQNEAQ (reference sequence). The V and J ends lost 5 bases and 5 bases respectively, with 13 bases between them. This CDR3 is built from 14 residues. CDR3 protein: CASSPSGGRNTIYF. CDR3 DNA: TGTGCCAGCAGCCCCTCTGGAGGGAGAAACACCATATATTTT. The full variable domain, rest sourced from reference TRBV7-9 and TRBJ1-3, is DTGVSQNPRHKITKRGQNVTFRCDPISEHNRLYWYRQTLGQGPEFLTYFQNEAQLEKSRLLSDRFSAERPKGSFSTLEIQRTEQGDSAMYLCASSPSGGRNTIYFGEGSWLTVV.

The V call is TRBV2, the J call TRBJ1-2; D is possibly TRBD1 (5 bases). Germline CDR1 is SNHLY and CDR2 is FYNNEI. The CDR3 has 13 amino acids. The V end was cut by 7 bases, the J end by 8 bases, with 17 bases between. The CDR3 DNA follows: TGTGCCAGCACCGTAGGTGGGGGGGGAGGCTACACCTTC. Amino acid sequence: CASTVGGGGGYTF.

The CDR3 reads CASSLSSNYGYTF. The CDR3 nucleotides are TGTGCCAGCAGCTTATCTAGTAACTATGGCTACACCTTC. The chain carries TRBV5-4 and TRBJ1-2; D call uncertain. Per germline, CDR1 SGHNT and CDR2 YYREEE (reference sequence). The CDR3 is 13 residues long. The germline V and J ends were trimmed by 2 bases and 1 base, with 6 bases remaining between them. The full variable domain, with the rest looked up from reference TRBV5-4 and TRBJ1-2, is ETGVTQSPTHLIKTRGQQVTLRCSSQSGHNTVSWYQQALGQGPQFIFQYYREEENGRGNFPPRFSGLQFPNYSSELNVNALELDDSALYLCASSLSSNYGYTFGSGTRLTVV.

This chain connects TRBV6-5 to TRBJ1-1; D is undetermined. V lost 7 bases to trimming and J lost 6 bases, with 15 bases between them. This CDR3 has 13 amino acids. Germline CDR1 is MNHEY and CDR2 is SVGAGI. CDR3 coding DNA: TGTGCCAGCATTATTAGCGACCTGGCTGAAGCTTTCTTT. Encoded protein: CASIISDLAEAFF.